The source of this TCR beta chain is a study of CD8+CD57+ T cells in acquired aplastic anemia. Study summary: Mean DNA quantity obtained from sorted CD4+ and CD8+ cells was 2.5 to 4 ug. Study-wide results and caveats: Controls and patients did not differ significantly in CD8+ Simpson's diversity.

This clonotype was observed once. As yet, its antigen is unknown. This may be a read error, as it is one base from a much larger clone. Patients chosen for sequencing had CD8+CD57+ cells that had expanded, as shown by flow cytometry. In all patients, the disease was severe acquired aplastic anemia. Sampling of blood occurred while the patients had still received no therapy. Both TCR beta VDJ combination and CDR3 sequence profiling were carried out. Genomic DNA was the template for this profiling. One entry per CDR3 protein, called by TCRdb with MiXCR from the reads. The table has around 200,000 distinct CDR3 sequences, 40% to 60% seen once. The origin of this receptor is a human donor with aplastic anemia. The sample taken for sequencing was sorted CD4+, CD8+, or CD8+CD57+ T cells (not recorded which) from PBMCs.

The CDR3: CNATTGRFTEAFF. The CDR3 DNA sequence: TGCAATGCCACAACAGGGAGGTTTACTGAAGCTTTCTTT. The chain is built from TRBV20-1 and TRBJ1-1; TRBD1 is a possible D gene (6 bases). The CDR3 runs to 13 residues. From germline, CDR1 is DFQATT and CDR2 SNEGSKA (reference sequence).